A single TCR beta chain is shown here with its context. No antigen is known for it. The sample is drawn from a study of Ad26.COV2.S vaccination and SARS-CoV-2 variants. As to treatment: some 20 received Ad26.COV2.S at low or high dose, single or two shots; five or six received placebo; per-sample allocation not given. Samples analyzed were those drawn on day 63 after the first vaccine or placebo injection. The CDR3 covers 15 residues. J was trimmed by 10 bases and V by 1 base; bases with no gene match: 7. Germline V gene lookup returns CDR1 LGHNA and CDR2 YNFKEQ. Regarding the study as a whole: The placebo group had lower spike-specific TCR breadth than the vaccine recipients did. Measures of TCR breadth and depth may have fallen short of total T cell responses.

The method was immunoSEQ multiplex PCR; TCRdb's version includes in-frame clones alone and lacks a portion of them. Here the sample spans around 450,000 clones, around 89% being singletons. This sequence originates from a person aged 18-65 years who received the Ad26.COV2.S COVID-19 vaccine or a placebo. The V gene is TRBV4-2, the J gene TRBJ1-6, with 7 bases that match TRBD1. This specimen was peripheral blood, taken in a trial of Ad26.COV2.S vaccine versus placebo. CDR3 protein: CASSQVTGVRSPLHF. The CDR3 coding sequence is TGTGCCAGCAGCCAAGTCACAGGGGTTAGATCACCCCTCCACTTT.